Following are 27 T cell receptor beta chains from one sample sequenced in a study of T cell responses to AZD1222 COVID-19 vaccine. Using immunoSEQ multiplex PCR, the repertoire was profiled, and TCRdb retains in-frame clones only, with some absent. The sample records just over 70,000 clones, 85% being singletons. Source: peripheral blood, taken on day 0 of AZD1222 vaccination. The source of these receptors is an adult in good health.

Here the CDR3 DNA reads TGTGCCAGCAGCCAAGAAGGGACGAGCTCCTACAATGAGCAGTTCTTC. Amino acids: CASSQEGTSSYNEQFF. V usage is TRBV4-2 and J usage is TRBJ2-1; the D call may be TRBD1 or TRBD2 (5 bases each). Trimming shortened V by 0 bases and J by 0 bases, and 9 bases separated the two germline ends. CDR3 length: 16 residues. Germline V gives CDR1 LGHNA, CDR2 YNFKEQ.

The V call is TRBV27, the J call TRBJ1-2; TRBD1 aligns across 10 bases. The CDR3 is 14 residues long. Germline V gives CDR1 MNHEY, CDR2 SMNVEV (reference sequence). V shed 4 bases, J shed 6 bases, and the junction held 5 bases outside the gene matches. CDR3 in amino acids: CASSSPGQGDGYTF. The CDR3, as DNA: TGTGCCAGCAGTTCCCCCGGACAGGGGGATGGCTACACCTTC.

The rearrangement uses TRBV5-8 and TRBJ1-2; D is unresolved. This CDR3 spans 14 amino acids. V lost 3 bases, J lost 4 bases, and 13 bases lay in between. Germline assignment: CDR1 SGHTS and CDR2 YDEGEE. The CDR3 DNA is TGTGCCAGCAGCTGGGGTGGCAGCTCCTATGGCTACACCTTC. Its protein is CASSWGGSSYGYTF.

The chain is built from TRBV5-1 and TRBJ1-3, with a weak D call TRBD1 (5 bases). Germline V gene lookup returns CDR1 SGHRS and CDR2 YFSETQ. Trimming cost V 3 bases and J 4 bases, with 5 bases left between them. This CDR3 region has 12 residues. In nucleotides, the CDR3 is TGCGCCAGCAGCTCAGGGGGAAACACCATATATTTT. This gives the protein CASSSGGNTIYF.

The J gene is TRBJ1-3, the V gene TRBV10-1; D gene unclear. V lost 5 bases and J 0 bases, leaving 14 bases between the germline ends. The CDR3 covers 16 residues. Germline V gene sequence: CDR1 WNHNN, CDR2 SYGVQD (reference sequence). The CDR3, as DNA: TGCGCCAGCAGTCCTCACATCTCCTTCTCTGGAAACACCATATATTTT. Translation: CASSPHISFSGNTIYF.

This chain joins TRBV6-5 and TRBJ1-2; 10 nucleotides match TRBD1. J lost 1 base, V lost 4 bases, and 3 bases had no gene match. This CDR3 has 15 amino acids. CDR1 MNHEY and CDR2 SVGAGI come from the germline V gene. The CDR3 loop is CASSSGQGINYGYTF. CDR3 sequence (DNA): TGTGCCAGCAGTTCGGGACAGGGGATTAACTATGGCTACACCTTC.

V and J are TRBV12-5 and TRBJ2-7, with D hard to call. The CDR3 consists of 16 residues. Germline lookup yields CDR1 LGHNT and CDR2 FRNRAP. V lost 5 bases to trimming and J lost 5 bases, with 22 bases between them. DNA of the CDR3: TGTGCTAGTGGTCTCGCGTTATCAGGACGGAACCACGAGCAGTACTTC. Amino acid sequence: CASGLALSGRNHEQYF.

The chain combines TRBV10-3 with TRBJ2-1; perhaps TRBD1 as D (6 bases). The germline V gene has CDR1 ENHRY and CDR2 SYGVKD. The CDR3 contains 13 residues. Trimming cost V 6 bases and J 8 bases, with 14 bases left between them. CDR3: CAIRDSSGDEQFF. CDR3 in DNA: TGTGCCATCAGGGACAGCTCTGGGGATGAGCAGTTCTTC.

This chain's CDR3 is CASSQSIAGSSYGYTF. Here the CDR3 DNA reads TGTGCCAGCAGCCAATCGATAGCAGGGTCTAGCTATGGCTACACCTTC. The chain is built from TRBV16 and TRBJ1-2, with D possibly TRBD1 on 5 matching bases. The CDR3 sequence is 16 residues long. V gave up 0 bases and J gave up 4 bases, with 15 bases separating them. From germline, CDR1 is KGHSY and CDR2 FQNENV.

The chain couples TRBV19 to TRBJ2-3, with D possibly TRBD1 on 6 matching bases. The ends were cut back, 0 bases at V and 0 bases at J, with 10 bases in the middle. The CDR3 sequence is 16 residues long. The germline V gene has CDR1 LNHDA and CDR2 SQIVND (reference sequence). CDR3 amino acids: CASSIDRGASTDTQYF. The CDR3 nucleotides read TGTGCCAGTAGTATAGACAGGGGCGCTAGCACAGATACGCAGTATTTT.

For the CDR3, the DNA is TGTGCCAGCAGCTTAGCCCAGGGATCATGGGAGCAGTACTTC. Translated, it gives CASSLAQGSWEQYF. The chain recombines TRBV7-2 with TRBJ2-7, with D possibly matching TRBD1 (5 bases). The CDR3 totals 14 residues. Germline V CDR1 and CDR2: SGHTA, FQGNSA. The V and J ends lost 0 bases and 7 bases respectively, with 13 bases between them.

CDR3 protein: CASSLVQGREETQYF. CDR3 coding DNA: TGCGCCAGCAGCTTGGTCCAGGGGCGGGAAGAGACCCAGTACTTC. This chain connects TRBV5-1 to TRBJ2-5, with TRBD1 as a possible D gene (6 bases). CDR1 SGHRS and CDR2 YFSETQ come from the germline V gene. The CDR3 loop spans 15 amino acids. V dropped 0 bases and J dropped 3 bases, with 12 bases sitting between them.

The chain links TRBV6-5 to TRBJ1-1; 7 bases agree with TRBD1. This CDR3 region has 15 residues. CDR1 is MNHEY, CDR2 SVGAGI, per germline. Unmatched junction bases numbered 11, after V lost 9 bases and J lost 1 base. The CDR3 sequence is CASFPTGARNTEAFF. CDR3 DNA sequence: TGTGCCAGTTTTCCTACAGGGGCCCGGAACACTGAAGCTTTCTTT.

The CDR3 sequence: CASSSNSSPRGGSYNEQFF. In DNA, the CDR3 is TGCGCCAGCAGCTCCAACAGTTCGCCTCGCGGGGGTTCCTACAATGAGCAGTTCTTC. V usage is TRBV5-1 and J usage is TRBJ2-1, with TRBD2 matching over 7 bases. J gave up 1 base and V 3 bases, and 16 bases lay outside the gene matches. Germline values: CDR1 SGHRS, CDR2 YFSETQ. The CDR3 has 19 amino acids. Based on the CDR3 plus reference TRBV5-1 and TRBJ2-1, the full variable domain is KAGVTQTPRYLIKTRGQQVTLSCSPISGHRSVSWYQQTPGQGLQFLFEYFSETQRNKGNFPGRFSGRQFSNSRSEMNVSTLELGDSALYLCASSSNSSPRGGSYNEQFFGPGTRLTVL.

This sequence joins TRBV5-1 and TRBJ2-7; maybe TRBD1 (5 bases). Germline V lookup: CDR1 SGHRS, CDR2 YFSETQ. V dropped 0 bases and J dropped 3 bases, with 7 bases sitting between them. This CDR3 is 13 amino acids long. DNA for the CDR3: TGCGCCAGCAGCTTGGGGACATACTACGAGCAGTACTTC. It encodes CASSLGTYYEQYF.

This rearrangement joins TRBV5-6 to TRBJ1-6; 9 bases are a match to TRBD1. Germline-derived CDR1 and CDR2 are SGHDT and YYEEEE. CDR3 size: 16 residues. V gave up 3 bases and J gave up 6 bases; unmatched junction bases: 7. CDR3 DNA sequence: TGTGCCAGCAGCTGGACTGGGACAGGGTTTAATTCACCCCTCCACTTT. Amino acids: CASSWTGTGFNSPLHF.

This clone was seen a single time. V usage is TRBV5-1 and J usage is TRBJ2-3; 13 positions agree with TRBD2. The CDR3 contains 16 residues. The trim removed 1 base at V and 3 bases at J, leaving 2 bases unmatched. Germline-derived CDR1 and CDR2 are SGHRS and YFSETQ. The CDR3 DNA follows: TGCGCCAGCAGCTTGCAACTAGCGGGGGGGACAGATACGCAGTATTTT. Residues: CASSLQLAGGTDTQYF.

This clone was observed a single time. The rearrangement uses TRBV4-2 and TRBJ2-1, with 7 bases fitting TRBD1. Germline V CDR1 and CDR2: LGHNA, YNFKEQ. Trimming at V came to 2 bases and at J to 7 bases, leaving 5 bases not matched to a gene. The CDR3 runs 14 residues. The CDR3 DNA follows: TGTGCCAGCAGCCAACGGACAGGCCCAAATGAGCAGTTCTTC. This gives the protein CASSQRTGPNEQFF.

The table lists this clone with a count of one. This chain uses TRBV19 with TRBJ1-2; unclear D gene. The CDR3 consists of 13 residues. Germline CDR1 LNHDA, CDR2 SQIVND (reference sequence). Trimming took off 5 bases at V and 3 bases at J, with 10 bases between the two ends. The CDR3 nucleotides are TGTGCCAGTAGTCCCCGCGGAGACTATGGCTACACCTTC. This sequence encodes CASSPRGDYGYTF.

CDR3 sequence (DNA): TGTGCCATCAGTGAGACCCTAGCGGGAGGCACCGGGGAGCTGTTTTTT. Its translation is CAISETLAGGTGELFF. The rearrangement uses TRBV10-3 and TRBJ2-2; 11 nucleotides align to TRBD2. CDR1 and CDR2 (germline): ENHRY, SYGVKD. The CDR3 loop spans 16 amino acids. V dropped 2 bases and J dropped 4; count of bases not matched to a gene: 3.

This chain links TRBV5-1 with TRBJ2-7; 7 bases are a match to TRBD1. The CDR3 has 14 amino acids. Looked up from germline, CDR1 is SGHRS and CDR2 is YFSETQ. V gave up 0 bases and J gave up 12 bases; unmatched junction bases: 12. CDR3 nucleotides: TGCGCCAGCAGCTTGGCCTCCGGGACAGAGATTTCGTACTTC. It specifies CASSLASGTEISYF.

This clone was detected once. This chain connects TRBV9 to TRBJ2-1; D ambiguous. The V end lost 3 bases, the J end lost 6 bases, and 13 bases lay between the germline ends. CDR3 length equals 14 residues. The germline CDR1 and CDR2 sequences are SGDLS and YYNGEE. This CDR3 is CASSASGAVNEQFF. The CDR3 DNA follows: TGTGCCAGCAGCGCATCAGGAGCAGTCAATGAGCAGTTCTTC.

The sample holds a few counts of this clone. The CDR3 is CASSPMSRDRGHYGYTF. The CDR3 nucleotides read TGTGCCAGCTCCCCTATGTCCCGGGACAGGGGGCACTATGGCTACACCTTC. The chain uses TRBV18 and TRBJ1-2, with TRBD1 matching over 12 bases. Per the germline V gene, CDR1 is KGHSH and CDR2 is LQKENI. J was trimmed by 3 bases and V by 6 bases; bases with no gene match: 11. There are 17 residues in the CDR3.

In this sample, this clone turned up once. In the same sample, other DNA sequences code for this CDR3. The chain employs TRBV6-5 and TRBJ2-7; maybe TRBD1 (5 bases). CDR3 length: 13 residues. Trimming cost V 4 bases and J 0 bases, with 7 bases left between them. Germline V gene data show CDR1 as MNHEY and CDR2 as SVGAGI. CDR3 residues: CASSSRGSYEQYF. The CDR3 nucleotides read TGTGCCAGCAGTTCAAGGGGCTCCTACGAGCAGTACTTC.

V usage is TRBV7-8 and J usage is TRBJ2-1; unclear D gene. Trimming left V 6 bases short and J 0 bases short, with 6 bases between. This CDR3 comprises 13 residues. CDR1 is SGHVS, CDR2 FQNEAQ, per germline. CDR3 protein: CASRGGSYNEQFF. Here the CDR3 DNA reads TGTGCCAGCAGGGGCGGCTCCTACAATGAGCAGTTCTTC. The complete variable domain, with remaining parts taken from reference TRBV7-8 and TRBJ2-1, reads GAGVSQSPRYKVAKRGQDVALRCDPISGHVSLFWYQQALGQGPEFLTYFQNEAQLDKSGLPSDRFFAERPEGSVSTLKIQRTQQEDSAVYLCASRGGSYNEQFFGPGTRLTVL.

This clone was counted between two and nine times. The CDR3 is CASSSQYRGWNEQFF. The CDR3 region has the DNA TGTGCCAGCAGCTCCCAATACAGGGGGTGGAATGAGCAGTTCTTC. The chain joins TRBV3-1 (or the pseudogene TRBV3-2) to TRBJ2-1; 8 bases agree with TRBD1. V was clipped by 5 bases and J by 7 bases; unmatched bases: 10. CDR1 and CDR2 from the germline V gene are LGHDT and YNNKEL (reference sequence). This CDR3 region has 15 residues.

The chain couples TRBV5-4 to TRBJ1-2; tentatively, D is TRBD1 (6 bases). The CDR3 loop spans 14 amino acids. The germline gives CDR1 SGHNT, CDR2 YYREEE (reference sequence). V dropped 1 base and J dropped 2 bases, with 9 bases sitting between them. The CDR3 loop reads CASSLKTGNYGYTF. In DNA form, the CDR3 reads TGTGCCAGCAGCTTGAAGACAGGAAACTATGGCTACACCTTC.